This TCR beta chain was obtained from a study of blood T cell repertoires in COVID-19 (dated by TCRdb to about 2020). For the wider study: Samples from collaborators originated in the United States, Italy and Spain and spanned both the acute and convalescent phases of COVID-19. The material from the prospective study consisted of cDNA or gDNA derived from T cells, B-cell-depleted T cells, or PBMCs. The dataset comprised deeply sampled blood TCRbeta repertoires from subjects exposed to, actively infected with, or recovered from COVID-19. The repertoires were released in a freely available public database intended as a resource for research on the immune response to SARS-CoV-2. Samples came from the ongoing ImmuneRACE study (first 160 participants) plus 1,254 subjects from 6 global collaborators. A de-identified subject ID, COVID-19 status, age in years and sex were almost always included in the sample metadata. HLA class I and class II types, where available, came from metadata supplied by the sample provider rather than from assay-based typing. Broader findings and caveats from the paper: The amount of clinical and demographic metadata varied by source and participant and was provided uncurated.

CDR3 length: 14 amino acids, cysteine to phenylalanine. Here the CDR3 DNA is all that survives: 42 bases in frame from base 1. The germline V gene sets CDR1 to KGHSH and CDR2 to LQKENI. V loses 4 bases, J loses 2 bases, and the germline ends lie 11 bases apart. This clone occurred once. Its antigen remains undetermined. Base qualities are not at hand, and no much larger clone is one base apart. Whole blood was collected in K2EDTA tubes by collaborating institutions according to the institutions' own protocols. For TCRbeta analysis, collaborator samples were shipped as frozen whole blood, as isolated PBMCs, or as DNA extracted from either sample type. TCRbeta CDR3 regions were amplified from genomic DNA by means of the immunoSEQ Assay, a bias-controlled multiplex PCR. The source study handled its data this way. Within the assay, amplification of reference gene primers was used to estimate how many nucleated cells each sample contained. Sequence reads were collapsed and filtered to measure the absolute abundance of every unique TCRbeta CDR3 rearrangement. For each sample, productive Simpson clonality was calculated as the square root of Simpson's diversity index across productive rearrangements. Sourced from immuneACCESS, this table was stored by TCRdb with only in-frame sequences that have V and J called. A share of the clones is absent; for the studies checked, an unresolved V gene accounts for under half, and the remainder has no known explanation. From that table come the V and J calls and clone size; the DNA was used to work out D and trimming. For this sample the table gives approximately 200,000 clones, of which about 87% were detected only once. The ten most abundant clones make up approximately 1.6% of the sample.

This receptor was taken from a man aged 65 to 79 with acute or convalescent COVID-19. Sequencing was carried out using peripheral blood. Recombination connected TRBV18 to TRBJ1-1, with TRBD1 as a weak D call on 6 bases. The DNA reads as follows: TGTGCCAGCTCACTTACCGGGACAAACACTGAAGCTTTCTTT. It is translated as CASSLTGTNTEAFF.